This entry is about one T cell receptor beta chain. Antigen unknown. The data belong to a study of shared clonotypes between healthy human individuals. Study summary: Used for every donor were three CD4 naive, three CD4 memory, two CD8 naive and one CD8 memory plate. Study conclusions and caveats: Apart from blood, nothing was sampled; tissue repertoires likely differ.

V dropped 1 base and J dropped 0 bases, with 10 bases sitting between them. This CDR3 has 16 amino acids. The germline CDR1 and CDR2 sequences are SGHDN and FVKESK. Some clones are missing from TCRdb's copy, which holds only in-frame ones; the method was immunoSEQ multiplex PCR. There are fewer than 400,000 clones in the sample; around 72% occur only once, and approximately 10% lies in the top ten. Subsets obtained from CD4+ cells comprised CD45RA+ naive and CD45RA-negative memory cells. V gene TRBV14 combines with J gene TRBJ1-3; D not certain. The TCR comes from a man younger than 45 in good health. The sequenced material came from memory CD4+ T cells sorted from blood. The subset here: CD45RA-negative fraction. CDR3 bases: TGTGCCAGCAGCCAAGCGGCCATTTTCTCTGGAAACACCATATATTTT. This codes for CASSQAAIFSGNTIYF.